This T cell receptor beta chain was captured in a study of beta chain features in type 1 diabetes. Study overall: Cell yields, gender and age were comparable in patients and healthy donors.

Of the isolated RNA, all was reverse transcribed, and so the sequenced material was expressed TCRB transcripts. The assay was immunoSEQ multiplex PCR, and TCRdb's table has in-frame clones only and misses some. This sample carries roughly 240,000 clones, around an eighth of them seen once, and the ten largest clones take 0.025% to 0.03%. This clone was counted between two and nine times. Germline V gives CDR1 MNHEY, CDR2 SVGAGI. CDR3 length equals 14 residues. Between the trimmed V and J ends, which lost 5 bases and 5 bases, there was a span of 12 bases. Sequencing was performed on naive CD4+ T cells from blood. The V gene is TRBV6-5, the J gene TRBJ2-2, with no clear D. This TCR derives from a woman in her forties in good health. The CDR3 DNA follows: TGTGCCAGCAGTATCAGTGGAGTAACCGGGGAGCTGTTTTTT. It encodes CASSISGVTGELFF.